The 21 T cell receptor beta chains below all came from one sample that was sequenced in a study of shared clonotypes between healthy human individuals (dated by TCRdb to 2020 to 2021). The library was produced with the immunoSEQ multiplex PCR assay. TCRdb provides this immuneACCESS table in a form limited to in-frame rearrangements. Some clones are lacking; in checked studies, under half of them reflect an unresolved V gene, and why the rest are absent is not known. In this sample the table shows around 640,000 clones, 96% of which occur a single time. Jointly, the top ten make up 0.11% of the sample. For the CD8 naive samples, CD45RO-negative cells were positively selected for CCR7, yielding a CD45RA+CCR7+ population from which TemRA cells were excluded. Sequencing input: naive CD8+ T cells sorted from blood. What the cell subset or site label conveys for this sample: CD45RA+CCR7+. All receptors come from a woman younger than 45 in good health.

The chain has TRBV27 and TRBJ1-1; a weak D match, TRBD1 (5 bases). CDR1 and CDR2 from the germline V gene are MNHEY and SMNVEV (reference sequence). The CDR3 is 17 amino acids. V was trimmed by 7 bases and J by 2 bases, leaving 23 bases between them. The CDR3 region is CASTHWGPAGLNTEAFF. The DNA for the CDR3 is TGTGCCAGCACTCACTGGGGACCCGCCGGTTTAAACACTGAAGCTTTCTTT.

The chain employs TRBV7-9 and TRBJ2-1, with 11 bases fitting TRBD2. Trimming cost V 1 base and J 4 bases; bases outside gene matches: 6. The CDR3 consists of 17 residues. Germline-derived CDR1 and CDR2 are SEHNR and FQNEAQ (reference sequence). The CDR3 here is CASSLGTSGPYYNEQFF. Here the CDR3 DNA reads TGTGCCAGCAGCTTAGGGACTAGCGGGCCCTATTACAATGAGCAGTTCTTC. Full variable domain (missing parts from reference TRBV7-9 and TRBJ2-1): DTGVSQNPRHKITKRGQNVTFRCDPISEHNRLYWYRQTLGQGPEFLTYFQNEAQLEKSRLLSDRFSAERPKGSFSTLEIQRTEQGDSAMYLCASSLGTSGPYYNEQFFGPGTRLTVL.

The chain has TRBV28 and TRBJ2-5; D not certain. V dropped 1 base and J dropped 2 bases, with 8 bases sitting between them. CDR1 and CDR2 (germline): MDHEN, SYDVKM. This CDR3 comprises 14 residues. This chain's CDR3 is CASSLFQEQETQYF. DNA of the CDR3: TGTGCCAGCAGTTTATTCCAGGAACAAGAGACCCAGTACTTC.

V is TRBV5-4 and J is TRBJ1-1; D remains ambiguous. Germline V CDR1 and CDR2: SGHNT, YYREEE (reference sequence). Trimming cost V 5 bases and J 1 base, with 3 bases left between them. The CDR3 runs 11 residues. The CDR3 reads CASRSNTEAFF. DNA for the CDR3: TGTGCCAGCAGGTCGAACACTGAAGCTTTCTTT.

The CDR3 reads CASSFPPHQGNGELFF. In DNA form, the CDR3 reads TGTGCCAGTAGTTTCCCACCCCACCAGGGTAACGGGGAGCTGTTTTTT. The chain employs TRBV19 and TRBJ2-2, with a tentative D call TRBD1 (5 bases). Germline V gene lookup returns CDR1 LNHDA and CDR2 SQIVND (reference sequence). V was cut by 5 bases and J by 7 bases, with 20 bases left in between. CDR3 length: 16 amino acids.

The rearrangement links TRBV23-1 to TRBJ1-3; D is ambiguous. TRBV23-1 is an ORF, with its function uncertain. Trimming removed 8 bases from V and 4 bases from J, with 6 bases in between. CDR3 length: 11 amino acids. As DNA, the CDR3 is TGCGCCAGCTCTACCGGAAACACCATATATTTT. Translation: CASSTGNTIYF.

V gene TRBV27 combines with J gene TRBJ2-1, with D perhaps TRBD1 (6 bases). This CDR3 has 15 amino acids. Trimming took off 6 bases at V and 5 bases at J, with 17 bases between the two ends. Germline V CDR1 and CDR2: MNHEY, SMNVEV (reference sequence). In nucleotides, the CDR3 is TGTGCCAGCAGAGGACAGATTCCTCTCGACAATGAGCAGTTCTTC. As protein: CASRGQIPLDNEQFF.

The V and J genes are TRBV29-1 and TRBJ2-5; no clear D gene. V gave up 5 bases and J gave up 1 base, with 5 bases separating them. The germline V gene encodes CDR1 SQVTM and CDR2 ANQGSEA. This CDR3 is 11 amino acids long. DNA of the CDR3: TGCAGCGTTCAGATCCAAGAGACCCAGTACTTC. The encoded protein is CSVQIQETQYF. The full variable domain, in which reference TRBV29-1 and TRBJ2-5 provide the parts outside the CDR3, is SAVISQKPSRDICQRGTSLTIQCQVDSQVTMMFWYRQQPGQSLTLIATANQGSEATYESGFVIDKFPISRPNLTFSTLTVSNMSPEDSSIYLCSVQIQETQYFGPGTRLLVL.

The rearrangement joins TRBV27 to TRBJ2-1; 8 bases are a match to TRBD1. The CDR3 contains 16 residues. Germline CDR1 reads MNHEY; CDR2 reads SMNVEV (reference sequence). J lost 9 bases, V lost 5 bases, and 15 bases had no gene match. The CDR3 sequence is CASSPPARGRASEQFF. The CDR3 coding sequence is TGTGCCAGCAGTCCGCCTGCCAGGGGGCGCGCAAGTGAGCAGTTCTTC.

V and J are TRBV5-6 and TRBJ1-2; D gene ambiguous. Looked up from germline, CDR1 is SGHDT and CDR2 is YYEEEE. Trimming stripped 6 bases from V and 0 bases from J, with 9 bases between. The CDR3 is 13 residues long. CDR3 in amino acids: CASTEGPNYGYTF. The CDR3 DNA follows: TGTGCCAGCACAGAGGGTCCTAACTATGGCTACACCTTC. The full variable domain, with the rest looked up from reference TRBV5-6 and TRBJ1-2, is DAGVTQSPTHLIKTRGQQVTLRCSPKSGHDTVSWYQQALGQGPQFIFQYYEEEERQRGNFPDRFSGHQFPNYSSELNVNALLLGDSALYLCASTEGPNYGYTFGSGTRLTVV.

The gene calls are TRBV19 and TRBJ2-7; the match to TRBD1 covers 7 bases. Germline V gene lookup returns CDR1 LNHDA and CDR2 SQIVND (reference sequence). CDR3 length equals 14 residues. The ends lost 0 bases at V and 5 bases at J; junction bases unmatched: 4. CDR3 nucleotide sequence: TGTGCCAGTAGTATAGATCAGGGGGTCAACGAGCAGTACTTC. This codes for CASSIDQGVNEQYF.

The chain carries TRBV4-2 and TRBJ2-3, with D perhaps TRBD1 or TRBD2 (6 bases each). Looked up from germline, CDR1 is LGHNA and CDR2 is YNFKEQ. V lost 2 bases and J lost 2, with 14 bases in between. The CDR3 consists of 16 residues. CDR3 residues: CASSQHPGASTDTQYF. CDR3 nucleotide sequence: TGTGCCAGCAGCCAACACCCGGGGGCCTCCACAGATACGCAGTATTTT.

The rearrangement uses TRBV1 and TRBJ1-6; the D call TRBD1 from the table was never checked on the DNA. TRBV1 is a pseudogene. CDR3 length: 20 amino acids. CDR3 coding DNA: TGCACCAGCAGCCAAGCAATGACAGGGGCCATTAGCTCCTATAATTCACCCCTCCACTTT. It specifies CTSSQAMTGAISSYNSPLHF.

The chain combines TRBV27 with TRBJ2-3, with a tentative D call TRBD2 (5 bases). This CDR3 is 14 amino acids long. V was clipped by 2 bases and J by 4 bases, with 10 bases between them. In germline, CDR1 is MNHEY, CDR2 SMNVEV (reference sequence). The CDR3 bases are TGTGCCAGCAGTTTAATCGCTAGCCCAGATACGCAGTATTTT. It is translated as CASSLIASPDTQYF.

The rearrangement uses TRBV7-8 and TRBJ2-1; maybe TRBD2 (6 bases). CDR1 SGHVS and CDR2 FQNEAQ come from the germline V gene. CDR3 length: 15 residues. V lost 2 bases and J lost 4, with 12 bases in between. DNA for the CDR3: TGTGCCAGCAGCTTACCGGCTAGCGCATACAATGAGCAGTTCTTC. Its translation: CASSLPASAYNEQFF. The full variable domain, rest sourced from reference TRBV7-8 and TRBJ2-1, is GAGVSQSPRYKVAKRGQDVALRCDPISGHVSLFWYQQALGQGPEFLTYFQNEAQLDKSGLPSDRFFAERPEGSVSTLKIQRTQQEDSAVYLCASSLPASAYNEQFFGPGTRLTVL.

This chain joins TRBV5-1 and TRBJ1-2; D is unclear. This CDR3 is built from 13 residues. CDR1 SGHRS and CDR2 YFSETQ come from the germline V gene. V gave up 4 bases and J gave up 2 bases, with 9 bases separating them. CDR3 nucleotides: TGCGCCAGCAGCCCCGGGGTAAACTATGGCTACACCTTC. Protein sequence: CASSPGVNYGYTF.

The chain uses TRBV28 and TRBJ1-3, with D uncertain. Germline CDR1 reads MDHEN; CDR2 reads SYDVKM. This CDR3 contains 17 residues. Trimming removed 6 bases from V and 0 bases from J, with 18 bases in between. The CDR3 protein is CASSTLRGGPSGNTIYF. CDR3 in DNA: TGTGCCAGCAGCACTCTCCGGGGAGGGCCCTCTGGAAACACCATATATTTT.

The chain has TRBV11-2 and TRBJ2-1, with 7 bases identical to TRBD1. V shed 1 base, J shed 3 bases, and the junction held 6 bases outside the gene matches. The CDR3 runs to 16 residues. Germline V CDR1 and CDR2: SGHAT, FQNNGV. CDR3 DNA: TGTGCCAGCAGCTTAGCCAACAGGGGCATCTACAATGAGCAGTTCTTC. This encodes CASSLANRGIYNEQFF.

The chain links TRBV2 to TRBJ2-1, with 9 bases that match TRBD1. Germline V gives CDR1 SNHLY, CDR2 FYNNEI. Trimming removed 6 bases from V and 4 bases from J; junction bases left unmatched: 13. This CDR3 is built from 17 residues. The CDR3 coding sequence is TGTGCCAGCAGCCATTACTTACAGGGGGCCGTTTACAATGAGCAGTTCTTC. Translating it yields CASSHYLQGAVYNEQFF.

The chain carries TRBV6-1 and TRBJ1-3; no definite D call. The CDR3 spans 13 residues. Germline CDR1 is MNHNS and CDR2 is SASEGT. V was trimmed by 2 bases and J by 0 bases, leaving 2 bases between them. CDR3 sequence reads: CASSERSGNTIYF. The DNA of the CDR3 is TGTGCCAGCAGTGAACGCTCTGGAAACACCATATATTTT.

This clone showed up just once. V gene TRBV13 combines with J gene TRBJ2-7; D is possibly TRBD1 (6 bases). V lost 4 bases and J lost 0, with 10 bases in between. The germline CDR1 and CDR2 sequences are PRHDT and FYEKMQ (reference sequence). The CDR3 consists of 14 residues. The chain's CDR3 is CASSSDRASYEQYF. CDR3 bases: TGTGCCAGCAGCTCGGACAGAGCCTCCTACGAGCAGTACTTC.